These 26 T cell receptor beta chains were all obtained from the same sample, sequenced in a study of OX40 agonist ivuxolimab in advanced cancers. Repertoires were generated with immunoSEQ multiplex PCR, while TCRdb's copy carries only in-frame clones and drops some. The sample has around 73,000 clones; around 90% are singletons. The material was CD4+ or CD8+ T cells sorted from blood, obtained in a trial of the OX40 agonist ivuxolimab. Source of these receptors: an adult with an advanced solid tumor such as melanoma, head and neck, liver or kidney cancer.

This clone turned up a few times. The DNA of the CDR3 is TGTGCCAGCAGCCCGGGACTTGGGTGGACTGAAGCTTTCTTT. Its protein product is CASSPGLGWTEAFF. The rearrangement links TRBV27 to TRBJ1-1, with D perhaps TRBD1 (5 bases). This CDR3 spans 14 amino acids. Deletions cut 6 bases from V and 5 bases from J, with 16 bases between. From germline, CDR1 is MNHEY and CDR2 SMNVEV (reference sequence).

This chain joins TRBV5-4 and TRBJ2-7; a possible D gene is TRBD1 (6 bases). This CDR3 contains 14 residues. Between the trimmed V and J ends, which lost 4 bases and 1 base, there was a span of 12 bases. Germline CDR1 reads SGHNT; CDR2 reads YYREEE (reference sequence). The CDR3 region is CASSEGRGSYEQYF. In DNA form, the CDR3 reads TGTGCCAGCAGCGAGGGCAGGGGATCCTACGAGCAGTACTTC.

The chain recombines TRBV27 with TRBJ2-3, with 7 bases that match TRBD1. The junction had 12 bases not matched to a gene; V was cut back by 4 bases and J by 2 bases. Germline CDR1 MNHEY, CDR2 SMNVEV (reference sequence). There are 17 residues in the CDR3. The CDR3 DNA reads as TGTGCCAGCAGTTCGGGACAGACACCGTCCCTCACAGATACGCAGTATTTT. The encoded protein is CASSSGQTPSLTDTQYF.

This clone was counted once. J is TRBJ2-7 and V is TRBV6-1; TRBD2 matches at 10 bases. With 1 base clipped from V and 3 bases from J, the junction kept 9 bases outside the gene matches. From germline, CDR1 is MNHNS and CDR2 SASEGT. This CDR3 region has 17 residues. The CDR3 spells CASSEEGWTSGIYEQYF. CDR3 in DNA: TGTGCCAGCAGTGAAGAGGGCTGGACTAGCGGTATCTACGAGCAGTACTTC.

In DNA form, the CDR3 reads TGTGCCAGCAGCCAAACGATGGGACACACCTTC. Protein sequence: CASSQTMGHTF. The chain uses TRBV4-2 and TRBJ1-2; perhaps TRBD1 as D (5 bases). CDR1 is LGHNA and CDR2 is YNFKEQ in the germline V gene. V lost 2 bases and J lost 12, with 10 bases in between. This CDR3 has 11 amino acids.

J is TRBJ2-2 and V is TRBV10-1; unclear D gene. The CDR3 totals 13 residues. Germline V gene lookup returns CDR1 WNHNN and CDR2 SYGVQD (reference sequence). The V end lost 3 bases, the J end lost 1 base, and 3 bases lay between the germline ends. The CDR3 loop reads CASSEKNTGELFF. As DNA, the CDR3 is TGCGCCAGCAGTGAAAAGAACACCGGGGAGCTGTTTTTT.

The V call is TRBV5-4, the J call TRBJ2-1, with TRBD1 matching 7 bases. The CDR3 consists of 13 residues. J was trimmed by 5 bases and V by 4 bases; bases with no gene match: 3. The V gene's germline CDR1 is SGHNT and CDR2 YYREEE (reference sequence). CDR3 in amino acids: CASSLDRDNEQFF. The CDR3 nucleotides are TGTGCCAGCAGCCTCGACAGGGACAATGAGCAGTTCTTC.

This rearrangement joins TRBV10-1 to TRBJ2-1; TRBD1 matches at 10 bases. The CDR3 runs 14 residues. Germline CDR1 and CDR2: WNHNN and SYGVQD (reference sequence). V lost 3 bases to trimming and J lost 7 bases; unmatched junction nucleotides: 3. The CDR3 here is CASSEGTGVNEQFF. In nucleotides, the CDR3 is TGCGCCAGCAGTGAAGGGACAGGGGTGAATGAGCAGTTCTTC.

The CDR3 loop is CASSPRLAGVIETQYF. CDR3 DNA: TGTGCCAGCAGCCCCCGGTTAGCGGGAGTTATCGAGACCCAGTACTTC. J is TRBJ2-5 and V is TRBV9; 9 bases are shared with TRBD2. V shed 4 bases, J shed 5 bases, and the junction held 12 bases outside the gene matches. The V gene's germline CDR1 is SGDLS and CDR2 YYNGEE. CDR3 length equals 16 residues. The full variable domain, its missing parts supplied by reference TRBV9 and TRBJ2-5, is DSGVTQTPKHLITATGQRVTLRCSPRSGDLSVYWYQQSLDQGLQFLIQYYNGEERAKGNILERFSAQQFPDLHSELNLSSLELGDSALYFCASSPRLAGVIETQYFGPGTRLLVL.

The J gene is TRBJ2-2, the V gene TRBV7-9; 7 bases agree with TRBD1. The CDR3 length is 19 residues. Germline V CDR1 and CDR2: SEHNR, FQNEAQ (reference sequence). Trimming cost V 5 bases and J 3 bases; bases outside gene matches: 18. The CDR3 DNA reads TGTGCCAGCAGCGTTATAGGTTACAGGGGAAATGGTGACACCGGGGAGCTGTTTTTT. Protein product: CASSVIGYRGNGDTGELFF.

A single count supports this clone. The J gene is TRBJ2-7, the V gene TRBV9; 10 nucleotides align to TRBD2. CDR1 SGDLS and CDR2 YYNGEE come from the germline V gene. V was pared by 0 bases and J by 5 bases, with 5 bases of the junction left unmatched. This CDR3 spans 15 amino acids. The CDR3 reads CASSVASGRGNEQYF. CDR3 DNA: TGTGCCAGCAGCGTAGCAAGCGGGAGGGGAAACGAGCAGTACTTC.

The V and J genes are TRBV10-3 and TRBJ2-3; the D gene is possibly TRBD2 (6 bases). Germline CDR1 ENHRY, CDR2 SYGVKD. V was pared by 1 base and J by 0 bases, with 11 bases between. The CDR3 is 16 amino acids. CDR3 DNA sequence: TGTGCCATCAGTGAGTGGATAGCGGAAAGCACAGATACGCAGTATTTT. It encodes CAISEWIAESTDTQYF.

This clone was recorded once. The chain uses TRBV9 and TRBJ1-1, with 7 nucleotides matching TRBD1. Germline CDR1 and CDR2: SGDLS and YYNGEE. V was clipped by 3 bases and J by 3 bases; unmatched bases: 8. The CDR3 consists of 15 residues. For the CDR3, the DNA is TGTGCCAGCAGCGCGACAGGGACTGTGGACACTGAAGCTTTCTTT. It codes for CASSATGTVDTEAFF.

This clone was counted a single time. The V gene is TRBV5-1, the J gene TRBJ1-6, with D perhaps matching TRBD1 (5 bases). V was shortened by 7 bases and J by 17 bases, with 19 bases between the two germline ends. The germline V gene encodes CDR1 SGHRS and CDR2 YFSETQ. CDR3 length: 12 amino acids. This CDR3 reads CASGLYGTPIHF. CDR3 bases: TGCGCCAGCGGGTTGTACGGGACTCCTATCCACTTT.

This clone occurred a few times. This chain uses TRBV10-3 with TRBJ1-4, with 9 bases lining up with TRBD1. This CDR3 contains 16 residues. The ends lost 3 bases at V and 7 bases at J; junction bases unmatched: 9. Germline CDR1 reads ENHRY; CDR2 reads SYGVKD. The CDR3 spells CAISDVPGQGFEKLFF. The CDR3 DNA reads as TGTGCCATCAGTGACGTACCGGGACAGGGATTTGAAAAACTGTTTTTT.

This chain uses TRBV18 with TRBJ2-1; D gene uncertain. CDR1 KGHSH and CDR2 LQKENI come from the germline V gene. The CDR3 is 16 residues long. The V and J ends lost 0 bases and 1 base respectively, with 10 bases between them. In DNA form, the CDR3 reads TGTGCCAGCTCACCACCGCCGTTGGGATCCTACAATGAGCAGTTCTTC. It is translated as CASSPPPLGSYNEQFF.

This sequence joins TRBV27 and TRBJ2-1, with D maybe TRBD1 (5 bases). Trimming cost V 4 bases and J 8 bases, with 21 bases left between them. The germline gives CDR1 MNHEY, CDR2 SMNVEV (reference sequence). The CDR3 runs 16 residues. Here the CDR3 reads CASSSLTQGSGYEQFF. The CDR3 nucleotides are TGTGCCAGCAGTTCCCTCACCCAGGGAAGTGGCTATGAGCAGTTCTTC.

In this sample, this clone turned up a few times. V is TRBV14 and J is TRBJ1-2; D unclear. This CDR3 spans 14 amino acids. Germline CDR1 SGHDN, CDR2 FVKESK. V was shortened by 1 base and J by 5 bases, with 11 bases between the two germline ends. In DNA, the CDR3 is TGTGCCAGCAGCCAAGTGGGAGGCCCTTATGGCTACACCTTC. Translation: CASSQVGGPYGYTF.

V and J are TRBV19 and TRBJ2-1; 7 positions agree with TRBD2. This CDR3 has 14 residues. CDR1 and CDR2 from the germline V gene are LNHDA and SQIVND (reference sequence). J gave up 5 bases and V 8 bases, and 9 bases lay outside the gene matches. CDR3 in amino acids: CASSGGWADNEQFF. The CDR3 coding sequence is TGTGCCAGTTCGGGGGGTTGGGCCGACAATGAGCAGTTCTTC.

This clone was picked up one time. The chain couples TRBV7-9 to TRBJ1-1; D remains unclear. The CDR3 has 15 residues. The germline V gene encodes CDR1 SEHNR and CDR2 FQNEAQ (reference sequence). V dropped 0 bases and J dropped 3 bases, with 11 bases sitting between them. DNA for the CDR3: TGTGCCAGCAGCTTAGCTCCGGGTTGGGACACTGAAGCTTTCTTT. Translation gives CASSLAPGWDTEAFF.

This chain connects TRBV10-2 to TRBJ2-4, with D maybe TRBD1 (6 bases). Germline CDR1 is WSHSY and CDR2 is SAAADI. This CDR3 region has 16 residues. Trimming left V 3 bases short and J 3 bases short, with 15 bases between. This CDR3 reads CASSDEYETGKNIQYF. The CDR3 DNA is TGCGCCAGCAGTGATGAGTATGAGACAGGCAAAAACATTCAGTACTTC.

The rearrangement joins TRBV27 to TRBJ2-5, with a tentative D call TRBD1 (5 bases). This CDR3 spans 15 amino acids. The ends were cut back, 4 bases at V and 3 bases at J, with 15 bases in the middle. Per germline, CDR1 MNHEY and CDR2 SMNVEV (reference sequence). CDR3 residues: CASSSRRVDKETQYF. The DNA of the CDR3 is TGTGCCAGCAGTTCCCGCAGGGTTGATAAAGAGACCCAGTACTTC.

This chain uses TRBV7-8 with TRBJ1-3; tentative D call: TRBD1 (5 bases). Germline CDR1 SGHVS, CDR2 FQNEAQ. There are 16 residues in the CDR3. V shed 1 base and J shed 0 bases, with 10 bases lying between them. CDR3 sequence (DNA): TGTGCCAGCAGCTTAGGCAGGGCCAGCTCTGGAAACACCATATATTTT. Translation: CASSLGRASSGNTIYF.

The chain combines TRBV19 with TRBJ1-1, with D possibly TRBD1 on 5 matching bases. Germline V gene data show CDR1 as LNHDA and CDR2 as SQIVND (reference sequence). Trimming took off 5 bases at V and 7 bases at J, with 23 bases between the two ends. This CDR3 contains 16 residues. The CDR3 coding sequence is TGTGCCAGTAGTGACCGGGAGGGCAGGGCGACGGGTGAAGCTTTCTTT. Amino acids: CASSDREGRATGEAFF.

The J gene is TRBJ2-3, the V gene TRBV7-3; D gene ambiguous. There are 13 residues in the CDR3. V lost 4 bases and J lost 2, with 7 bases in between. CDR1 SGHTA and CDR2 FQGTGA come from the germline V gene. The DNA for the CDR3 is TGTGCCAGCAGCTCAGACTCCACAGATACGCAGTATTTT. This encodes CASSSDSTDTQYF.

This sequence joins TRBV27 and TRBJ2-2; possibly TRBD2 for D (5 bases). Germline V gene lookup returns CDR1 MNHEY and CDR2 SMNVEV (reference sequence). The length of the CDR3 is 14 residues. Trimming removed 7 bases from V and 1 base from J, with 10 bases in between. CDR3 DNA: TGTGCCAGCAACGGGGTGGAGAACACCGGGGAGCTGTTTTTT. It is translated as CASNGVENTGELFF.